Each of the 12 T cell receptor beta chains below was sequenced from the same sample in a study of tumor-infiltrating lymphocytes in localized non-small cell lung cancer. Sequencing used immunoSEQ multiplex PCR; TCRdb keeps in-frame clones, though not all of them. The table lists some 21,000 clones, 80% of them singletons. The sample consisted of lung tumor tissue. All receptors derive from a human donor with non-small cell lung cancer.

This clone has only a few counts. The V call is TRBV21-1, the J call TRBJ2-1. TRBV21-1 is listed as a pseudogene. The CDR3 runs to 12 residues. The CDR3 here is CASSKGLDEQFF. Written as DNA, the CDR3 is TGTGCCAGCAGCAAAGGCCTCGATGAGCAGTTCTTC.

CDR3 coding DNA: TGTGCCAGTAGTACGGGGCGTAGCAATCAGCCCCAGCATTTT. Translation: CASSTGRSNQPQHF. The rearrangement uses TRBV19 and TRBJ1-5; D might be TRBD1 (5 bases). CDR1 and CDR2 (germline): LNHDA, SQIVND (reference sequence). V was clipped by 4 bases and J by 0 bases, with 7 bases between them. The CDR3 sequence is 14 residues long.

The chain joins TRBV19 to TRBJ1-1; D ambiguous. Germline CDR1 and CDR2: LNHDA and SQIVND (reference sequence). This CDR3 is built from 11 residues. Between the trimmed V and J ends, which lost 7 bases and 9 bases, there was a span of 12 bases. The CDR3 reads CASIKNRKAFF. The CDR3 nucleotides read TGTGCCAGTATTAAGAACCGTAAAGCTTTCTTT.

The V and J genes are TRBV5-1 and TRBJ2-2; possible D gene TRBD2, 6 bases. V was pared by 5 bases and J by 0 bases, with 11 bases between. CDR3 size: 15 residues. Germline CDR1 is SGHRS and CDR2 is YFSETQ. In DNA, the CDR3 is TGCGCCAGCAGGCGGGACGTATCGAACACCGGGGAGCTGTTTTTT. Protein: CASRRDVSNTGELFF.

The chain couples TRBV19 to TRBJ2-3, with D possibly being TRBD2 (5 bases). With 3 bases removed from V and 10 bases from J, the gap between germline ends came to 8 bases. Germline assignment: CDR1 LNHDA and CDR2 SQIVND (reference sequence). The CDR3 extends over 11 amino acids. The chain's CDR3 is CASSMSGSQYF. CDR3 sequence (DNA): TGTGCCAGTAGTATGTCGGGGTCGCAGTATTTT.

This clone was seen a handful of times. The chain uses TRBV7-2 and TRBJ2-1; TRBD1 agrees at 10 bases. Germline CDR1 SGHTA, CDR2 FQGNSA. The CDR3 covers 12 residues. The V gene end was trimmed by 5 bases and the J gene end by 14 bases; junction bases not matched to a gene: 6. The CDR3 region is CASSPRDRGKFF. CDR3 in DNA: TGTGCCAGCAGCCCCCGGGACAGGGGTAAGTTCTTC.

This rearrangement joins TRBV7-2 to TRBJ2-3; TRBD2 agrees at 7 bases. Germline V gene lookup returns CDR1 SGHTA and CDR2 FQGNSA. The CDR3 consists of 16 residues. The junction had 8 bases not matched to a gene; V was cut back by 1 base and J by 4 bases. For the CDR3, the DNA is TGTGCCAGCAGCTTAGGAGGGCGGGGGAGCGCAGATACGCAGTATTTT. Encoded protein: CASSLGGRGSADTQYF.

This clone appeared a single time. Here the CDR3 reads CAISDGRTRDTQYF. The CDR3 bases are TGTGCCATCAGTGACGGGCGGACCCGGGATACGCAGTATTTT. This chain joins TRBV10-3 and TRBJ2-3; D not resolved. Germline values: CDR1 ENHRY, CDR2 SYGVKD. V was cut by 3 bases and J by 6 bases, with 13 bases left in between. The CDR3 spans 14 residues.

The chain carries TRBV6-1 and TRBJ2-3; no firm D call. V shed 3 bases and J shed 1 base, with 11 bases lying between them. The CDR3 consists of 15 residues. In germline, CDR1 is MNHNS, CDR2 SASEGT. In DNA, the CDR3 is TGTGCCAGCAGTGATTCTCGTTGGGGCACAGATACGCAGTATTTT. Residues: CASSDSRWGTDTQYF.

The gene calls are TRBV30 and TRBJ2-5, with D maybe TRBD2 (5 bases). This CDR3 has 15 residues. CDR1 and CDR2 (germline): GTSNPN, SVGIG (reference sequence). V dropped 2 bases and J dropped 0 bases, with 13 bases sitting between them. The CDR3 reads CAWSRVATYQETQYF. In nucleotides, the CDR3 is TGTGCCTGGAGTAGAGTAGCGACGTACCAAGAGACCCAGTACTTC.

The CDR3 loop reads CASSATDRAYGYTF. The CDR3 bases are TGTGCCAGCAGTGCCACAGACAGGGCCTATGGCTACACCTTC. V gene TRBV6-5 combines with J gene TRBJ1-2; 7 nucleotides line up with TRBD1. This CDR3 has 14 residues. The V gene's germline CDR1 is MNHEY and CDR2 SVGAGI. The V gene end was trimmed by 5 bases and the J gene end by 4 bases; junction bases not matched to a gene: 7.

The chain carries TRBV6-5 and TRBJ2-2, with 7 positions matching TRBD2. The junction had 4 bases not matched to a gene; V was cut back by 8 bases and J by 1 base. This CDR3 region has 14 residues. The germline gives CDR1 MNHEY, CDR2 SVGAGI. DNA for the CDR3: TGTGCCAGCGGGTGGGGGGGGAACACCGGGGAGCTGTTTTTT. Protein product: CASGWGGNTGELFF.